This TCR beta chain was profiled in a study of blood T cell repertoires in COVID-19. Study as a whole: Acute and convalescent COVID-19 samples came from the United States, Italy and Spain. T cells, B-cell-depleted T cells, or PBMCs supplied cDNA or gDNA.

CDR3 length: 13 residues. The V gene end was trimmed by 0 bases and the J gene end by 3 bases; junction bases not matched to a gene: 2. CDR1 is GTSNPN and CDR2 is SVGIG in the germline V gene (reference sequence). Original analysis: Scientists estimated how many nucleated cells there were by amplifying reference gene primers. Generated by immunoSEQ multiplex PCR, the TCRdb table keeps only in-frame clones and is missing some. The V and J calls and clone size were taken over from that table, and D and trimming were inferred from the DNA. Of about 480,000 clones in the sample, around 90% were seen once. Seattle enrolled patients during active infection and tracked them longitudinally.

Input material: peripheral blood. The sequence was collected from a woman in her fifties or sixties with COVID-19, enrolled during active disease. The chain combines TRBV30 with TRBJ2-7; 7 bases match TRBD1. Here the CDR3 reads CAWSVGDSYEQYF. The CDR3 nucleotides are TGTGCCTGGAGTGTAGGGGACAGCTACGAGCAGTACTTC.